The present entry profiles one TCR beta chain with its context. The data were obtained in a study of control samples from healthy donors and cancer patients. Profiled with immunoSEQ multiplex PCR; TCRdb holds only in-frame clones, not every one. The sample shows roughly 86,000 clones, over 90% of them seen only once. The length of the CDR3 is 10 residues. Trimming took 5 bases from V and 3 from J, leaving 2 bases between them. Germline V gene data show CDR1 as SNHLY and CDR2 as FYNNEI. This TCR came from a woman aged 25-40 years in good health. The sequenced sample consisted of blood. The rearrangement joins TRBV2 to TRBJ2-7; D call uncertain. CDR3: CASSRYEQYF. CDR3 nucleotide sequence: TGTGCCAGCAGTCGCTACGAGCAGTACTTC.